The present entry profiles one TCR beta chain with its context. The antigen is unknown. This sample was taken from a study of cytomegalovirus exposure and HLA in healthy donors. The overall study: A prior study identified some 100 million unique TCR beta sequences from roughly 180 million T cells.

Overall study results and limits: There were under 200 TCR beta chains listed as cytomegalovirus-associated. More clonal expansion characterized HLA-associated TCR beta chains than equally common others in a later analysis. Fewer than 20,000 TCR beta sequences were associated with HLA alleles at 0.05 false discovery rate in a later analysis.

Germline V gives CDR1 PRHDT, CDR2 FYEKMQ (reference sequence). The CDR3 is made up of 15 amino acids. V shed 6 bases and J shed 2 bases, with 14 bases lying between them. Primers: 60 Vbeta forward and 13 Jbeta reverse. Sequencing was performed with immunoSEQ multiplex PCR; in TCRdb, only in-frame clones are kept and a portion is missing. The table shows 95,000 to 100,000 clones, with approximately 80% occurring only once. The specimen sequenced was PBMCs. The chain links TRBV13 to TRBJ1-3, with D maybe TRBD1 (5 bases). The source is a female donor in good health and CMV-seropositive. CDR3: CASSTRGTTGNTIYF. The CDR3 nucleotides are TGTGCCAGCAGTACAAGGGGAACAACTGGAAACACCATATATTTT.